This T cell receptor beta chain was sequenced for a study of tumor-infiltrating lymphocytes in primary liver carcinoma. Study information: Each of the growths was stage T1-T3 N0M0, extending roughly 4.2 to 11 cm across.

Whole-study results and caveats: The overlap of tumor-adjacent and tumor-blood pairs was smaller than that of tumor region pairs.

Reverse transcription of about 500 ng total RNA with a constant-region primer produced TCR beta cDNA. Generation of the TCR beta libraries relied on three nested multiplex PCR rounds using slightly modified ARM-PCR. Forward primers for TRBV1-TRBV30 and a C-beta reverse primer served the first two PCR rounds, at around 9 cycles each. TCRdb independently ran MiXCR on the multiplex PCR reads; one entry per CDR3 protein. This sample has under 200,000 distinct CDR3 sequences, with around four fifths found just once. Co-extraction of both nucleic acids (RNA and DNA) used roughly 19-33 mg of unsorted bulk tissue. The CDR3 spans 16 residues. Germline V gene data show CDR1 as LGHNA and CDR2 as YSLEER. The V gene end was trimmed by 7 bases and the J gene end by 6 bases; junction bases not matched to a gene: 13. With respect to this clonotype: Antigen unknown.

Sequenced sample: tumor tissue from primary liver carcinoma. V and J are TRBV4-3 and TRBJ2-3; 10 bases agree with TRBD2. The TCR originated in a man between 40 and 49 years old with primary liver carcinoma and hepatitis B virus infection. The DNA for the CDR3 is TGCGCCAGCATCCAGGGGCTAGCGGGAGTGGTGGATACGCAGTATTTT. This encodes CASIQGLAGVVDTQYF.